These T cell receptor beta chains were read from a single sample in a study of blood T cell repertoires in COVID-19. The method was immunoSEQ multiplex PCR; TCRdb's version includes in-frame clones alone and lacks a portion of them. The data contain 250,000 to 350,000 clones, approximately 89% of them singletons. The sequencing sample was made of peripheral blood. These TCRs come from a woman between 45 and 65 years old who had recovered from COVID-19. The CDR3 runs from the conserved cysteine through the conserved F or W. Fields, in order: V gene, J gene, CDR3 length, clone size, D gene, CDR3 protein, CDR3 DNA. The D gene is left open where the match is weak. Size is omitted from some rows. Given values are once, few, many or a class for expanded clones.

>TRBV6-1|TRBJ1-4|14|.|.
CASSIDRLNEKLFF
TGTGCCAGCAGCATAGACAGGCTCAATGAAAAACTGTTTTTT
>TRBV27|TRBJ1-6|15|once|.
CASSSGAGRNSPLHF
TGTGCCAGCAGCTCAGGAGCAGGGCGCAATTCACCCCTCCACTTT
>TRBV28|TRBJ1-4|14|.|.
CASSLPGQPEKLFF
TGTGCCAGCAGTCTACCCGGACAGCCAGAAAAACTGTTTTTT
>TRBV5-4|TRBJ1-1|13|.|.
CASSLAGDTEAFF
TGTGCCAGCAGCTTGGCAGGCGACACTGAAGCTTTCTTT
>TRBV7-2|TRBJ2-7|14|.|TRBD1
CASSPGQGPHEQYF
TGTGCCAGCAGCCCGGGACAGGGTCCCCACGAGCAGTACTTC
>TRBV29-1|TRBJ1-5|14|.|.
CSVDIGGSNQPQHF
TGCAGCGTTGACATCGGGGGGAGCAATCAGCCCCAGCATTTT
>TRBV15|TRBJ2-7|14|.|TRBD2
CATRPSGGSREQYF
TGTGCCACCAGACCTAGCGGGGGGTCTCGCGAGCAGTACTTC
>TRBV11-2|TRBJ2-7|13|once|TRBD2
CASSFGGGYEQYF
TGTGCCAGCAGCTTCGGGGGGGGCTACGAGCAGTACTTC
>TRBV5-4|TRBJ2-7|11|once|.
CASSPLREQYF
TGTGCCAGCAGCCCCCTGCGCGAGCAGTACTTC
>TRBV18|TRBJ2-2|15|.|.
CASSPEQGNTGELFF
TGTGCCAGCTCACCCGAACAGGGGAACACCGGGGAGCTGTTTTTT
>TRBV5-4|TRBJ2-7|15|.|TRBD2
CASSLGGGDLYEQYF
TGTGCCAGCAGCTTGGGGGGAGGGGACCTTTACGAGCAGTACTTC
>TRBV6-1|TRBJ2-2|17|.|TRBD2
CASSETLAGPNTGELFF
TGTGCCAGCAGTGAGACTCTAGCGGGGCCTAACACCGGGGAGCTGTTTTTT
>TRBV5-4|TRBJ2-1|15|.|TRBD1
CASSSQTGGYNEQFF
TGTGCCAGCAGCTCCCAGACAGGGGGCTACAATGAGCAGTTCTTC
>TRBV3-1/TRBV3-2|TRBJ2-7|13|.|.
CASRGASSYEQYF
TGTGCCAGCAGGGGAGCAAGCTCCTACGAGCAGTACTTC
>TRBV10-3|TRBJ1-1|12|.|.
CAAAGVLTEAFF
TGTGCCGCGGCAGGGGTTCTCACTGAAGCTTTCTTT
>TRBV5-4|TRBJ2-1|15|once|TRBD2
CASSMPGLAESPRFF
TGTGCCAGCAGCATGCCGGGACTAGCGGAATCACCGCGGTTCTTC
>TRBV14|TRBJ2-5|12|.|.
CASRRNRETQYF
TGTGCCAGCAGGCGGAACAGGGAGACCCAGTACTTC
>TRBV5-1|TRBJ2-2|14|.|.
CASRFPTNTGELFF
TGCGCCAGCAGGTTCCCTACGAACACCGGGGAGCTGTTTTTT
>TRBV5-4|TRBJ1-2|14|.|.
CASSLMGGSYGYTF
TGTGCCAGCAGCTTGATGGGGGGAAGCTATGGCTACACCTTC
>TRBV7-2|TRBJ1-1|14|.|.
CASRLGGRNTEAFF
TGTGCCAGCAGACTAGGAGGGCGTAACACTGAAGCTTTCTTT
>TRBV19|TRBJ2-7|15|.|TRBD1
CASSRPGQGLYEQYF
TGTGCCAGTAGCCGACCGGGACAGGGCCTCTACGAGCAGTACTTC
>TRBV19|TRBJ1-6|16|.|.
CASSVRLNYGNSPLHF
TGTGCCAGTAGTGTACGACTCAACTACGGGAATTCACCCCTCCACTTT
>TRBV29-1|TRBJ2-1|14|.|TRBD2
CSAVTSGGLDEQFF
TGCAGCGCTGTGACTAGCGGGGGGCTTGATGAGCAGTTCTTC
>TRBV27|TRBJ1-5|17|.|.
CASKRGGSGRTNQPQHF
TGTGCCAGCAAAAGGGGGGGCTCGGGAAGGACCAATCAGCCCCAGCATTTT
>TRBV19|TRBJ1-6|15|.|.
CASSIDPGIDSPLHF
TGTGCCAGTAGTATAGATCCAGGGATCGATTCACCCCTCCACTTT
>TRBV28|TRBJ2-7|14|.|TRBD2
CASSPGTSDTEQYF
TGTGCCAGCAGCCCCGGGACTAGCGATACCGAGCAGTACTTC
>TRBV9|TRBJ2-1|17|.|.
CASSAGGSLAGNNEQFF
TGTGCCAGCAGCGCAGGGGGGAGCCTAGCGGGCAACAATGAGCAGTTCTTC
>TRBV28|TRBJ1-5|16|.|.
CASSLRGTLRNQPQHF
TGTGCCAGCAGTTTACGGGGGACCCTGCGGAATCAGCCCCAGCATTTT
>TRBV7-9|TRBJ1-3|16|.|.
CASSLGDTRRGNTIYF
TGTGCCAGCAGCTTAGGGGACACCAGGAGGGGAAACACCATATATTTT
>TRBV6-5|TRBJ2-1|16|.|TRBD2
CASSYKGLAGGNEQFF
TGTGCCAGCAGTTACAAGGGACTAGCGGGAGGTAATGAGCAGTTCTTC
>TRBV27|TRBJ2-7|14|.|.
CASALAGLSYEQYF
TGTGCCAGCGCCCTGGCGGGACTCTCCTACGAGCAGTACTTC
>TRBV5-5|TRBJ2-3|14|.|TRBD1
CASSQGARTDTQYF
TGTGCCAGCAGTCAGGGGGCACGCACAGATACGCAGTATTTT
>TRBV19|TRBJ2-1|18|once|.
CASSIPPWDSNSYNEQFF
TGTGCCAGTAGTATACCCCCTTGGGACTCGAACTCCTACAATGAGCAGTTCTTC
>TRBV19|TRBJ1-2|13|.|TRBD1
CASRIDRDHGYTF
TGTGCCAGTAGGATCGACAGGGACCATGGCTACACCTTC
>TRBV28|TRBJ1-1|14|.|.
CASRLLTGNTEAFF
TGTGCCAGCAGACTTCTCACAGGAAACACTGAAGCTTTCTTT
>TRBV5-4|TRBJ1-2|16|.|TRBD1
CASSGAVRGQSYGYTF
TGTGCCAGCAGCGGTGCGGTTAGGGGGCAGAGCTATGGCTACACCTTC
>TRBV5-4|TRBJ2-2|15|.|TRBD2
CASSFSGRAVGELFF
TGTGCCAGCAGCTTTAGCGGGAGGGCCGTCGGGGAGCTGTTTTTT
>TRBV9|TRBJ2-1|14|.|.
CASSVGGGGGEQFF
TGTGCCAGCAGCGTAGGAGGGGGTGGGGGTGAGCAGTTCTTC
>TRBV30|TRBJ2-7|12|once|.
CAWSVLGYEQYF
TGTGCCTGGAGTGTACTCGGGTACGAGCAGTACTTC
>TRBV19|TRBJ2-7|15|.|TRBD1
CASSQDRGSGYEQYF
TGTGCCAGTAGTCAGGACAGGGGGTCGGGCTACGAGCAGTACTTC
>TRBV28|TRBJ2-7|13|.|TRBD2
CASSLAGGSEQYF
TGTGCCAGTTCACTAGCGGGAGGCAGCGAGCAGTACTTC
>TRBV7-2|TRBJ2-3|12|.|.
CASSYRGDTQYF
TGTGCCAGCAGTTATAGGGGAGATACGCAGTATTTT
>TRBV5-4|TRBJ2-2|16|.|TRBD1
CASSLSRGRDTGELFF
TGTGCCAGCAGCTTGTCGAGGGGGCGCGACACCGGGGAGCTGTTTTTT
>TRBV6-4|TRBJ1-5|15|.|.
CASSPLPGSNQPQHF
TGTGCCAGCAGCCCCCTACCGGGGAGCAATCAGCCCCAGCATTTT
>TRBV15|TRBJ2-5|14|.|TRBD2
CATSPGLARETQYF
TGTGCCACCAGCCCTGGACTAGCGAGAGAGACCCAGTACTTC
>TRBV28|TRBJ1-5|14|.|TRBD1
CASSPDRGGQPQHF
TGTGCCAGCAGCCCTGACAGGGGCGGTCAGCCCCAGCATTTT
>TRBV19|TRBJ1-3|13|.|.
CASQQGGGNTIYF
TGTGCCTCGCAGCAGGGTGGTGGAAACACCATATATTTT
>TRBV7-8|TRBJ1-5|16|.|.
CASSLAVSGPIQPQHF
TGTGCCAGCAGCTTAGCGGTATCAGGGCCCATACAGCCCCAGCATTTT
>TRBV7-2|TRBJ1-2|12|.|.
CASSLPGFSYTF
TGTGCCAGCAGTTTACCGGGATTTTCCTACACCTTC
>TRBV30|TRBJ1-1|13|.|TRBD1
CAWSWDRGTEAFF
TGTGCCTGGAGTTGGGACAGGGGTACTGAAGCTTTCTTT